The source of this T cell receptor beta chain is a study of beta chain features in type 1 diabetes (dated by TCRdb to between 2017 and 2018). In the study overall: Mean age, gender distribution, total cell number and subset yield did not differ between patients and healthy donors. A total of 107,917,701 sorted cells were examined across all samples, and the number of cells per subset was strongly correlated with RNA yield. In the study, recently diagnosed type 1 diabetes patients and matched healthy donors were compared on the TCRB repertoires of their sorted circulating CD4+ T cell subsets. Whereas all 30 or so donors provided naive and central memory subsets, regulatory and stem cell-like memory subsets were isolated from just 8 patients and about 8 healthy donors.

From the cysteine up to the phenylalanine, the CDR3 has a length of 14 residues. The entry retains the CDR3 DNA only, 42 bases that are in frame from base 1. V and J are trimmed by 3 bases and 4 bases, and the gene matches miss 3 bases of the junction. From the germline V gene, CDR1 is KGHSH and CDR2 is LQKENI. Each donor gave one peripheral blood draw, approximately 100 mL on average, collected into heparinised tubes. Using a panel that included CD45RO, CCR7, CD25, CD127, CD95 and CD27, naive, central memory, regulatory and stem cell-like memory CD4+ T cells were sorted on a BD FACSAria II. A purity above 98% was achieved for all sorted populations. PBMCs were separated immediately by Lymphoprep density gradient centrifugation and were stained directly, without being cultured. So that batch effects would be minimized, each experiment stained and sorted samples in pairs, pairing one healthy donor with one patient.

This clone was counted between two and nine times. The antigen it recognizes is unknown. Base-call qualities are not available, and no considerably larger clone is one nucleotide away. What the research found in general, with its limitations: At VDJ recombination sites, type 1 diabetes patients had fewer insertions and more deleted nucleotides, which implies abnormalities in thymic rearrangement. In all four CD4+ subsets, TCRB CDR3 length was moderately but significantly shorter in type 1 diabetes patients. PCR might favor shorter templates, but patient and control samples were amplified and corrected together, so any skew would affect both groups equally. Because small numbers of individuals were included in the HLA sub-analyses, any influence of HLA type on TCRB rearrangement was left unresolved. Naive, central memory and regulatory TCRB repertoires appeared to be more similar among patients than among healthy donors. Because cDNA was sequenced instead of genomic DNA, activated cells with high expression could be over-represented, although the groups did not differ in activation or CD3 levels.

All of the isolated RNA was reverse transcribed with the High Capacity cDNA Reverse Transcription Kit, so expressed TCRB transcripts were sequenced. Naive, central memory and regulatory T cell samples underwent deep immunoSEQ sequencing, averaging approximately 3.3 million total reads per sample. After sorted cells were lysed in RLT buffer, RNA was extracted with DNase-treated RNeasy Micro or Mini kits, with the choice depending on cell number. Each cell subset was processed separately to prevent cross-contamination, with patient and healthy donor samples processed together. The immunoSEQ multiplex PCR was used to amplify TCRB sequences from cDNA, generating 87-bp fragments that spanned the CDR3 region. Amplicons were sequenced on the Illumina HiSeq platform. In the authors' own workflow: PCR bias was corrected computationally using synthetic template baselines, and reads within Hamming distance 2 were collapsed, with unmergeable singletons discarded. By aligning reads against IMGT, V, D and J genes, CDR3 length, and insertions or deletions at six rearrangement sites were assigned. Within each subset, clonotype counts were normalized to sorted cell number, after which true diversity and Gini coefficients were computed with the tcR R package. The overlap coefficient, calculated on TCRB nucleotide sequences, was used to measure repertoire sharing. As a proxy for the pre-selection repertoire, out-of-frame TCRB sequences from naive cells were analyzed. TCRdb holds this immuneACCESS table with in-frame rearrangements only. Some clones are missing; in checked studies, unresolved V genes explain under half, and the rest has no known cause. That table supplies the V and J calls and clone size; D and trimming were determined from the DNA. This sample holds under 400,000 clones; around an eighth were observed only once. The ten largest clonotypes hold roughly 0.017% of the sample.

The source is a man between 18 and 29 years old in good health. The rearranged chain carries TRBV18 and TRBJ1-1; 9 nucleotides in the junction match TRBD1. Sample: naive CD4+ T cells from blood. The sample's cell subset or site, from its label and the paper: true naive CD4+ T cells. The bases read TGTGCCAGCTCACCCGGACAGGGGAGCACTGAAGCTTTCTTT. Translated, it reads CASSPGQGSTEAFF.